Listed below are T cell receptor beta chains from one sample, sequenced in a study of cytomegalovirus exposure and HLA in healthy donors. The data were produced by immunoSEQ multiplex PCR, yet TCRdb's version contains in-frame clones alone and is incomplete. The sample carries 200,000 to 250,000 clones, 79% recorded once. Sequenced material: PBMCs. Every receptor here comes from a man in his fifties in good health and CMV-seronegative. Both conserved end residues are part of each CDR3. D genes are given only for firm matches. Some rows have no size entry. The others give once, few or many, or a class for an expanded clone.

CASSRKRWGGRETQYF | TRBV5-8 | TRBD2 | TRBJ2-5 | .
CASSVGGNTIYF | TRBV10-2 | . | TRBJ1-3 | .
CASSPRRLAGGPASYNEQFF | TRBV5-1 | TRBD2 | TRBJ2-1 | .
CAPHGMGNQPQHF | TRBV10-3 | . | TRBJ1-5 | .
CASMRAVGELFF | TRBV2 | . | TRBJ2-2 | .
CASSLKREVSTDTQYF | TRBV5-4 | TRBD2 | TRBJ2-3 | once
CAWRRTGQNEQYF | TRBV30 | . | TRBJ2-7 | .
CASSFSHLGGLFPYEQYF | TRBV28 | . | TRBJ2-7 | .
CASRPTQGSSTEAFF | TRBV6-1 | TRBD1 | TRBJ1-1 | .
CASGLPSHSYEQYF | TRBV12-5 | . | TRBJ2-7 | .
CAWRTGISSYNSPLHF | TRBV30 | TRBD1 | TRBJ1-6 | .
CAWILKGLADRRYSGANVLTF | TRBV30 | TRBD2 | TRBJ2-6 | .
CASSQDSREAPYEQYF | TRBV4-1 | TRBD2 | TRBJ2-7 | .
CASSERTGTMINEQFF | TRBV11-2 | TRBD2 | TRBJ2-1 | .
CASSRQGATNEKLFF | TRBV7-8 | TRBD1 | TRBJ1-4 | once
CASSSPGENRLYEQYF | TRBV28 | . | TRBJ2-7 | .
CASSLNRGQSGELFF | TRBV5-1 | TRBD1 | TRBJ2-2 | once
CAWSGLRSYEQYF | TRBV30 | . | TRBJ2-7 | .
CASNVGGNRNQPQHF | TRBV2 | . | TRBJ1-5 | .
CATSLDRGNTIYF | TRBV15 | TRBD1 | TRBJ1-3 | .
CASSERTGGPGLTF | TRBV10-1 | TRBD1 | TRBJ1-2 | .
CATSRTAGTPYEQYF | TRBV15 | . | TRBJ2-7 | .
CASSLLRGSGEQFF | TRBV27 | . | TRBJ2-1 | .
CASSEGVKNIQYF | TRBV28 | . | TRBJ2-4 | .
CASSVGLAGGISYEQYF | TRBV9 | TRBD2 | . | few
CASSTDGQSNTEAFF | TRBV5-1 | . | TRBJ1-1 | .
CASRGFYGYTF | TRBV2 | . | TRBJ1-2 | .
CASSLRRAGDTQYF | TRBV28 | . | TRBJ2-3 | once
CASSIEAGAVYEQYF | TRBV19 | TRBD2 | TRBJ2-7 | .
CASSEGLAGFNEQFF | TRBV2 | TRBD2 | TRBJ2-1 | .
CASSLRSRDPLSSYEQYF | TRBV7-2 | . | TRBJ2-7 | .
CASSLGTRGDEQFF | TRBV11-1 | TRBD2 | TRBJ2-1 | .
CASSPPVRSYEQYF | TRBV28 | . | TRBJ2-7 | .
CASSPRASPVDTQYF | TRBV18 | . | TRBJ2-3 | .
CASSPSQGTNSPLHF | TRBV18 | TRBD1 | TRBJ1-6 | .
CASRQHLSGANVLTF | TRBV7-2 | . | TRBJ2-6 | few
CASSRTGVYEQYF | TRBV28 | TRBD1 | TRBJ2-7 | .
CASSTSNSNQPQHF | TRBV9 | . | TRBJ1-5 | .
CASSVYWTAPGELFF | TRBV9 | . | TRBJ2-2 | .
CATSRDRGTEELFF | TRBV15 | . | TRBJ2-2 | .
CASSQRDRGLLLTDTQYF | TRBV14 | TRBD1 | TRBJ2-3 | .
CASSELDTVYGYTF | TRBV2 | . | TRBJ1-2 | .
CASSQSRGKQYF | TRBV2 | TRBD1 | TRBJ2-7 | .
CASSDSTDTGELFF | TRBV6-4 | . | TRBJ2-2 | .
CASSPGTVLAGELFF | TRBV27 | TRBD1 | TRBJ2-2 | once
CASSERGSRFLGPRKYNEQFF | TRBV2 | . | TRBJ2-1 | .